This T cell receptor beta chain was sequenced in a study of regulatory T cells in long-lasting Graves disease. Study overall: Freshly diagnosed Graves' patients had used antithyroid drugs for under 3 months.

General study findings and limits: Persistent disease preferred TRBV28, TRBJ1-2 and TRBJ2-5; new disease, TRBV20-1 and TRBJ2-1.

In building TCR beta libraries, iRepertoire HTBI primers were used together with Arm-PCR of CDR3 regions. TCRdb ran MiXCR on the multiplex PCR reads and lists one entry per CDR3 protein. The table includes approximately 490,000 distinct CDR3 sequences, around 15% detected once. Time point in this sample: newly diagnosed GD, antithyroid drugs for less than 3 months. RNA isolated from PBMCs was used to make the TCR library. From germline, CDR1 is DFQATT and CDR2 SNEGSKA (reference sequence). There are 15 residues in the CDR3. About this clonotype itself: Its antigen is undetermined.

The sample was also reused in another study, on T cells in Graves' hyperthyroidism and ophthalmopathy.

The receptor comes from a man in his forties with Graves disease. This chain joins TRBV20-1 and TRBJ2-5; no clear D gene. This material consisted of peripheral blood mononuclear cells (PBMCs), taken at new diagnosis, from a patient treated with antithyroid drugs. The CDR3 protein is CRVAQRGLSQETQYF. CDR3 in DNA: TGCAGAGTAGCCCAACGAGGTCTCTCTCAAGAGACCCAGTACTTC.